This entry lists 24 T cell receptor beta chains sequenced from one sample in a study of blood T cell repertoires in COVID-19. The protocol was immunoSEQ multiplex PCR, while the TCRdb copy is restricted to in-frame clones and leaves out a portion. Of about 180,000 clones detected, roughly 85% appear once; the ten largest clones hold 8% to 10%. Sequences were obtained from peripheral blood. These receptors all stem from a man aged 50 or older with active or convalescent COVID-19.

The chain carries TRBV19 and TRBJ1-2; a weak D match, TRBD1 (6 bases). Germline V gives CDR1 LNHDA, CDR2 SQIVND (reference sequence). Trimming pared 3 bases from V and 5 bases from J, leaving 10 bases between. CDR3 size: 13 residues. The CDR3 region is CASSMDRIYGYTF. The CDR3 DNA is TGTGCCAGTAGTATGGACAGAATATATGGCTACACCTTC. Based on the CDR3 plus reference TRBV19 and TRBJ1-2, the full variable domain is DGGITQSPKYLFRKEGQNVTLSCEQNLNHDAMYWYRQDPGQGLRLIYYSQIVNDFQKGDIAEGYSVSREKKESFPLTVTSAQKNPTAFYLCASSMDRIYGYTFGSGTRLTVV.

This rearrangement joins TRBV5-6 to TRBJ1-6, with 9 bases identical to TRBD1. Trimming at V came to 5 bases and at J to 4 bases, leaving 10 bases not matched to a gene. The CDR3 length is 17 residues. CDR1 is SGHDT and CDR2 is YYEEEE in the germline V gene. The CDR3 loop is CASSLRTGVEYNSPLHF. CDR3 DNA: TGTGCCAGCAGTTTACGGACAGGGGTAGAATATAATTCACCCCTCCACTTT.

The chain has TRBV6-4 and TRBJ2-1; 11 nucleotides line up with TRBD1. The CDR3 totals 16 residues. Germline V gene data show CDR1 as MRHNA and CDR2 as SNTAGT. J gave up 6 bases and V 6 bases, and 10 bases lay outside the gene matches. CDR3 sequence (DNA): TGTGCCAGCAGCACCGGGACAGGGGGACTCGGCAATGAGCAGTTCTTC. Translating gives CASSTGTGGLGNEQFF.

The chain recombines TRBV29-1 with TRBJ1-2; maybe TRBD1 (6 bases). The germline V gene encodes CDR1 SQVTM and CDR2 ANQGSEA. Trimming pared 4 bases from V and 8 bases from J, leaving 8 bases between. The CDR3 totals 10 residues. CDR3 sequence reads: CSVAQGGYTF. The CDR3 bases are TGCAGCGTTGCGCAGGGGGGCTACACCTTC.

CDR3 amino acids: CASSKTGTEETQYF. The CDR3 DNA reads TGTGCCAGCAGCAAGACAGGGACTGAAGAGACCCAGTACTTC. The chain recombines TRBV7-3 with TRBJ2-5, with D perhaps matching TRBD1 (7 bases). The CDR3 covers 14 residues. Deletions cut 5 bases from V and 3 bases from J, with 13 bases between. Per germline, CDR1 SGHTA and CDR2 FQGTGA.

V gene TRBV7-2 combines with J gene TRBJ1-1; 7 bases are shared with TRBD1. V shed 6 bases, J shed 3 bases, and the junction held 7 bases outside the gene matches. Germline V lookup: CDR1 SGHTA, CDR2 FQGNSA. There are 14 residues in the CDR3. The CDR3 sequence: CASSNQGGYTEAFF. The CDR3 DNA sequence: TGTGCCAGCAGTAATCAGGGGGGCTACACTGAAGCTTTCTTT.

The rearrangement joins TRBV5-4 to TRBJ2-7, with D possibly TRBD1 on 6 matching bases. The CDR3 has 14 amino acids. Trimming cost V 0 bases and J 2 bases, with 9 bases left between them. Germline-derived CDR1 and CDR2 are SGHNT and YYREEE (reference sequence). The CDR3 bases are TGTGCCAGCAGCTTGGGGGGGCAGGCCTACGAGCAGTACTTC. This sequence encodes CASSLGGQAYEQYF.

The gene calls are TRBV7-3 and TRBJ2-6; a possible D gene is TRBD2 (6 bases). Germline CDR1 and CDR2: SGHTA and FQGTGA. Trimming cost V 5 bases and J 0 bases, with 14 bases left between them. This CDR3 spans 17 amino acids. DNA of the CDR3: TGTGCCAGCAGCCTCCGGGACTCCAGCTCTGGGGCCAACGTCCTGACTTTC. Its translation is CASSLRDSSSGANVLTF.

Points on this clone: At the DNA level, this CDR3 is encoded by other sequences in the same sample as well. V is TRBV7-9 and J is TRBJ2-2; D gene unclear. Germline V gives CDR1 SEHNR, CDR2 FQNEAQ (reference sequence). The germline V and J ends were trimmed by 1 base and 5 bases, with 8 bases remaining between them. This CDR3 is built from 14 residues. This CDR3 is CASSLELATGELFF. As DNA, the CDR3 is TGTGCCAGCAGCTTAGAATTGGCAACCGGGGAGCTGTTTTTT.

V is TRBV19 and J is TRBJ2-1; maybe TRBD1 (5 bases). V lost 3 bases and J lost 10, with 13 bases in between. This CDR3 has 13 amino acids. Per the germline V gene, CDR1 is LNHDA and CDR2 is SQIVND (reference sequence). This chain's CDR3 is CASSMAAGHEQFF. DNA for the CDR3: TGTGCCAGTAGTATGGCGGCAGGGCACGAGCAGTTCTTC.

The rearrangement uses TRBV27 and TRBJ1-4, with TRBD1 matching over 7 bases. The germline V gene has CDR1 MNHEY and CDR2 SMNVEV (reference sequence). The CDR3 totals 15 residues. Losses at the gene ends were 7 bases for V and 4 bases for J; bases not matched to a gene: 9. CDR3 DNA: TGTGCCAGCACTGTCCGACAGGGACGTAATGAAAAACTGTTTTTT. It codes for CASTVRQGRNEKLFF.

On this clone itself: No DNA is shown, since the ends of the CDR3 on it are uncertain; the CDR3 is the one TCRdb lists. This chain connects TRBV25-1 to TRBJ2-3; no DNA check was done on the table's D call, TRBD2. Germline V gene data show CDR1 as MGHDK and CDR2 as SYGVNS. The CDR3 is 11 amino acids in total, end residues counted. CDR3 region: CASILGGTQYF.

This clone came up a few times. The rearrangement links TRBV30 to TRBJ1-1; TRBD1 aligns across 7 bases. The CDR3 is made up of 13 amino acids. Germline-derived CDR1 and CDR2 are GTSNPN and SVGIG (reference sequence). The trim removed 8 bases at V and 9 bases at J, leaving 15 bases unmatched. The CDR3 nucleotides are TGTGCCAGATTGGACAGGCGGTTTGGGAAAGCTTTCTTT. It is translated as CARLDRRFGKAFF.

This clone counts as large. The chain is built from TRBV2 and TRBJ1-4; a possible D gene is TRBD1 (6 bases). From germline, CDR1 is SNHLY and CDR2 FYNNEI. The CDR3 contains 19 residues. The V end was cut by 8 bases, the J end by 2 bases, with 27 bases between. The CDR3 coding sequence is TGTGCCAGCCCTTCCTCTCCGACCCAGGGACATAGGACTAATGAAAAACTGTTTTTT. This sequence encodes CASPSSPTQGHRTNEKLFF.

V usage is TRBV11-2 and J usage is TRBJ2-7; D gene ambiguous. The CDR3 length is 14 residues. Germline-derived CDR1 and CDR2 are SGHAT and FQNNGV. Trimming stripped 0 bases from V and 3 bases from J, with 9 bases between. This CDR3 is CASSLDIRNYEQYF. The CDR3 coding sequence is TGTGCCAGCAGCTTAGACATTAGAAACTACGAGCAGTACTTC.

This clone has only one observation. V gene TRBV9 combines with J gene TRBJ2-3; 7 positions match TRBD1. V was clipped by 2 bases and J by 6 bases; unmatched bases: 3. Per germline, CDR1 SGDLS and CDR2 YYNGEE. There are 13 residues in the CDR3. The CDR3 DNA sequence: TGTGCCAGCAGCGTCCTCAGGGGGGATACGCAGTATTTT. Amino acid sequence: CASSVLRGDTQYF.

The chain carries TRBV7-2 and TRBJ2-7; tentative D call: TRBD1 (6 bases). Trimming stripped 1 base from V and 12 bases from J, with 16 bases between. This CDR3 comprises 13 residues. In germline, CDR1 is SGHTA, CDR2 FQGNSA. CDR3 residues: CASSLEGRGGPYF. The DNA for the CDR3 is TGTGCCAGCAGCTTAGAAGGCCGAGGGGGTCCGTACTTC.

In its sample, this clone was seen once. The chain combines TRBV29-1 with TRBJ1-2, with a tentative D call TRBD1 (6 bases). The CDR3 extends over 13 amino acids. V gave up 5 bases and J gave up 7 bases, with 17 bases separating them. Germline lookup yields CDR1 SQVTM and CDR2 ANQGSEA. The chain's CDR3 is CSVWMDRRPGYTF. The CDR3, as DNA: TGCAGCGTTTGGATGGACAGACGCCCTGGCTACACCTTC.

CDR3 coding DNA: TGTGCCAGCAGTCTAGGAGGGTCCCGGGAGCAGTACTTC. It is translated as CASSLGGSREQYF. The chain employs TRBV28 and TRBJ2-7, with a tentative D call TRBD2 (6 bases). The CDR3 has 13 residues. The germline V gene encodes CDR1 MDHEN and CDR2 SYDVKM. Trimming removed 5 bases from V and 7 bases from J, with 15 bases in between.

The V call is TRBV7-2, the J call TRBJ1-4; D possibly corresponds to TRBD1 (6 bases). From germline, CDR1 is SGHTA and CDR2 FQGNSA. V was clipped by 2 bases and J by 0 bases, with 13 bases between them. The CDR3 loop spans 17 amino acids. The CDR3: CASSLFWGPSTNEKLFF. The CDR3 region has the DNA TGTGCCAGCAGCTTATTCTGGGGGCCCTCAACTAATGAAAAACTGTTTTTT.

The chain joins TRBV29-1 to TRBJ1-1, with 9 bases fitting TRBD1. Looked up from germline, CDR1 is SQVTM and CDR2 is ANQGSEA. CDR3 length: 14 residues. The J segment lost 4 bases and the V segment lost 4 bases, leaving 7 bases of the junction unmatched. The CDR3 DNA follows: TGCAGCGTTGCGGAACAGGGGGCAGGCACTGAAGCTTTCTTT. Its protein product is CSVAEQGAGTEAFF.

J is TRBJ2-7 and V is TRBV3-1 (or the pseudogene TRBV3-2); 7 nucleotides match TRBD2. Trimming took 1 base from V and 9 from J; bases not matched to a gene: 12. The germline CDR1 and CDR2 sequences are LGHDT and YNNKEL (reference sequence). This CDR3 spans 15 amino acids. CDR3 loop: CASSQVGGERFGQYF. The CDR3 coding sequence is TGTGCCAGCAGCCAAGTGGGAGGGGAGAGGTTTGGGCAGTACTTC.

The rearrangement links TRBV5-6 to TRBJ2-7; TRBD1 might be the D (6 bases). Germline V gene sequence: CDR1 SGHDT, CDR2 YYEEEE. The V gene lost 4 bases and the J gene lost 2 bases, with 22 bases spanning the gap. The CDR3 covers 17 residues. In DNA form, the CDR3 reads TGTGCCAGCAGCGTGAGACCCAGGGGACCGCTACCCTACGAGCAGTACTTC. Translation: CASSVRPRGPLPYEQYF. Variable domain in full (rest from reference TRBV5-6 and TRBJ2-7): DAGVTQSPTHLIKTRGQQVTLRCSPKSGHDTVSWYQQALGQGPQFIFQYYEEEERQRGNFPDRFSGHQFPNYSSELNVNALLLGDSALYLCASSVRPRGPLPYEQYFGPGTRLTVT.

The V and J genes are TRBV21-1 and TRBJ2-1; the table's D gene call, TRBD2, was not cross checked with the DNA. TRBV21-1 counts as a pseudogene. This CDR3 has 18 residues. CDR3 coding DNA: TGTGCCAGCAGCAAAAGGGGGTTTGAACGGGAGGGCCACAATGAGCAGTTCTTC. It encodes CASSKRGFEREGHNEQFF.